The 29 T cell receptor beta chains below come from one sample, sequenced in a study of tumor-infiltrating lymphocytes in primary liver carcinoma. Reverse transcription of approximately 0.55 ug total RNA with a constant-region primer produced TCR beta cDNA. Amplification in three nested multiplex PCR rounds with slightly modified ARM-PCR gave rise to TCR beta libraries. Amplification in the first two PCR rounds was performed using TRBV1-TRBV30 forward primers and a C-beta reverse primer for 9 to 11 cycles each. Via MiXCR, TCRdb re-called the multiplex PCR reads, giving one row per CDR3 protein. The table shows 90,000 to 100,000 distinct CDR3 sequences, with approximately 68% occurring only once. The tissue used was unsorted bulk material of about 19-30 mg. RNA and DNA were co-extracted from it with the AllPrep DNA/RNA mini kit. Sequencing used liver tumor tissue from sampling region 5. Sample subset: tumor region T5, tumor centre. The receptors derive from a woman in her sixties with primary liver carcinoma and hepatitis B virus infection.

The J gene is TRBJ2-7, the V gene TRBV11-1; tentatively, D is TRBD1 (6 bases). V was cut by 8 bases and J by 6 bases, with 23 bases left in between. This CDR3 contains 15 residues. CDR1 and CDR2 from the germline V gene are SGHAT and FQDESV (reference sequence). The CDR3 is CASGPRTAGLLEQYF. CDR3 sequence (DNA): TGTGCCAGCGGCCCTCGGACAGCAGGTCTACTCGAGCAGTACTTC. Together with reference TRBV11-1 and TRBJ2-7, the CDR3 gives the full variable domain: EAEVAQSPRYKITEKSQAVAFWCDPISGHATLYWYRQILGQGPELLVQFQDESVVDDSQLPKDRFSAERLKGVDSTLKIQPAELGDSAMYLCASGPRTAGLLEQYFGPGTRLTVT.

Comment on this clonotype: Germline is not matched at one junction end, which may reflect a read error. The CDR3: CTSSSDRGTSSSTGETQYF. In DNA form, the CDR3 reads TGTACCAGCAGCTCCGACAGGGGAACTAGCAGTTCAACCGGAGAGACCCAGTACTTC. The chain is built from TRBV11-3 and TRBJ2-5, with 8 bases lining up with TRBD1. Germline CDR1 and CDR2: SGHNT and YENEEA. The CDR3 spans 19 residues.

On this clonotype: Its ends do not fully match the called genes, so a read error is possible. CDR3 nucleotide sequence: TGTGCCAGCAGCCCAACTCGTAATCCGAACACCGGGGAGCTGCTTTTT. Amino acids: CASSPTRNPNTGELLF. The chain uses TRBV6-6 and TRBJ2-2; D possibly corresponds to TRBD2 (5 bases). The CDR3 has 16 amino acids. Looked up from germline, CDR1 is MNHNY and CDR2 is SVGAGI (reference sequence).

CDR3 amino acids: CSVDVVGRDIQYF. The CDR3 DNA reads as TGCAGCGTTGATGTAGTCGGGCGGGATATCCAGTACTTC. The chain recombines TRBV29-1 with TRBJ2-5, with a weak D call TRBD2 (6 bases). The CDR3 runs to 13 residues. In germline, CDR1 is SQVTM, CDR2 ANQGSEA. V was cut by 3 bases and J by 10 bases, with 18 bases left in between.

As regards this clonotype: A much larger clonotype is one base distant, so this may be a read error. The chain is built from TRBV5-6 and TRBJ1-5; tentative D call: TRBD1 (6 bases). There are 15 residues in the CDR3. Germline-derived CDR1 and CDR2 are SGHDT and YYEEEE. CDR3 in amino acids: CVSSLRTARGEPQHF. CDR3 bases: TGTGTCAGCAGCTTGAGGACAGCTAGGGGGGAGCCCCAGCATTTT. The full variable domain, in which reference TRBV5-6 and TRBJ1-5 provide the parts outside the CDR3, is DAGVTQSPTHLIKTRGQQVTLRCSPKSGHDTVSWYQQALGQGPQFIFQYYEEEERQRGNFPDRFSGHQFPNYSSELNVNALLLGDSALYLCVSSLRTARGEPQHFGDGTRLSIL.

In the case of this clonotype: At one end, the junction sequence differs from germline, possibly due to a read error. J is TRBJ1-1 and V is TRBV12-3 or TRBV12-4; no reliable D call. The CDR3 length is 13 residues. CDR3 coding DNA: TGTACCAGCAGTGTCGGGGATGGCACTGAAGCTTTCTTT. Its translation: CTSSVGDGTEAFF.

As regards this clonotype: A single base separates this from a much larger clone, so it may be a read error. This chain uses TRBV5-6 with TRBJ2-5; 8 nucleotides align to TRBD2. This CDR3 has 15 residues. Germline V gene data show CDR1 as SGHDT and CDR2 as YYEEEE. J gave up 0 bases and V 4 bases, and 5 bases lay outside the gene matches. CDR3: CASSSGGWNQETQYF. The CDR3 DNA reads TGTGCCAGCAGCAGCGGGGGCTGGAACCAAGAGACCCAGTACTTC.

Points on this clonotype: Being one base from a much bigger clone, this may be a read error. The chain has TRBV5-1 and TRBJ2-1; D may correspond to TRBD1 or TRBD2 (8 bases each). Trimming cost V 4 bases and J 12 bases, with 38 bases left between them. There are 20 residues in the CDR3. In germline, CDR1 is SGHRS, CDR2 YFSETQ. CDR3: CASSPLADRAGTSRQRGQFF. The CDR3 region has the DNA TGCGCCAGCAGCCCCCTGGCGGACAGGGCAGGGACTAGTAGGCAGCGTGGGCAGTTCTTC.

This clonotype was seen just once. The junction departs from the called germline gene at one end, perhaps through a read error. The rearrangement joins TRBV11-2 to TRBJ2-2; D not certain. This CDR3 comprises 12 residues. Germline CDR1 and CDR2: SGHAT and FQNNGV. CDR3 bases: TGTGTCAGCAGCTTCTGGGACGGGGAGCTGTTTTTT. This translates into CVSSFWDGELFF.

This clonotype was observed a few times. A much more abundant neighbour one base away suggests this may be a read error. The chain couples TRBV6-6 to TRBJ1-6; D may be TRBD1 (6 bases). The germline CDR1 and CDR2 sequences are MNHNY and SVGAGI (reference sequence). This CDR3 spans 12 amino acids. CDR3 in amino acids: CANSPTGSPLHF. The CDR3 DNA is TGTGCCAACAGTCCGACAGGTTCACCCCTCCACTTT.

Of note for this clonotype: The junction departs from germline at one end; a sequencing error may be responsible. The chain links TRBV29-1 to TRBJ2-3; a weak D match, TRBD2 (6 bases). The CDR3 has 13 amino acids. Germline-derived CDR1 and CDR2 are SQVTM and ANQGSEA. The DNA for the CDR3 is TGCAGCGTTGGGTGCGGGAAAACAGATACGAAGTATTTT. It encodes CSVGCGKTDTKYF.

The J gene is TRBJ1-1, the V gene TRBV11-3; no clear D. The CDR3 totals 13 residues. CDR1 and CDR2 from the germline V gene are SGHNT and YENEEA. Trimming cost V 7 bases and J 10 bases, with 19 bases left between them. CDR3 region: CASTHGTVSGAFF. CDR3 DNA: TGTGCCAGCACCCATGGCACGGTTTCTGGAGCTTTCTTT.

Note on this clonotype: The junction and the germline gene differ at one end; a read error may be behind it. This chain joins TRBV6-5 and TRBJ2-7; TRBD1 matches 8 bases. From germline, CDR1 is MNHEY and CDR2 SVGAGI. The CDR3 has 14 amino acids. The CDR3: CATSYSQGAYEQYF. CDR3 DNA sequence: TGTGCCACCAGTTACAGCCAGGGGGCCTACGAGCAGTATTTC.

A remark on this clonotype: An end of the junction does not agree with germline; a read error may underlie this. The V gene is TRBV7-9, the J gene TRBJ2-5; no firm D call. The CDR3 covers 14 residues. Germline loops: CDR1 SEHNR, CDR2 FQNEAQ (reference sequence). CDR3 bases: TGTACCAGCAGTTTACGTGCCCGGCAAGAGACCCAGTACTTC. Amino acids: CTSSLRARQETQYF.

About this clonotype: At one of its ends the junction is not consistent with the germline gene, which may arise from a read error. The CDR3 coding sequence is TGTGTCAGCAGTTTGGGTTCACAAGAGACCCAGTACTTC. Its translation is CVSSLGSQETQYF. The chain joins TRBV11-2 to TRBJ2-5; D gene unclear. This CDR3 has 13 amino acids. Germline V CDR1 and CDR2: SGHAT, FQNNGV.

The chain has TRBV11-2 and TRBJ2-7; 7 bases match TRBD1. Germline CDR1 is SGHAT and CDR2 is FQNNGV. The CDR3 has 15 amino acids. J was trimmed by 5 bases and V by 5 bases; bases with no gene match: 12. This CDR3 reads CASSHWAGGGHEQYF. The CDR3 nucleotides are TGTGCCAGCAGCCACTGGGCAGGGGGTGGTCACGAGCAGTACTTC.

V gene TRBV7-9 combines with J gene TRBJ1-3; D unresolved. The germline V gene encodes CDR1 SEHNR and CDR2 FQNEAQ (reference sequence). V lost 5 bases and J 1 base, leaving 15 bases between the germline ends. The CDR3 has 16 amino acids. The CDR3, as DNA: TGTGCCAGCAGCCCCCCCGGTAGGCTGTCTGGAAACACCATATATTTT. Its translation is CASSPPGRLSGNTIYF.

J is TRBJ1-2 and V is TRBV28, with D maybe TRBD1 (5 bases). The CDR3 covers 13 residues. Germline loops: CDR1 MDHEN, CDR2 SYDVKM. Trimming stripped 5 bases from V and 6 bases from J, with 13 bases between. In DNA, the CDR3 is TGTGCCAGCAGTCGCACAGGTGTCGATGGCTACACCTTC. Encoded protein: CASSRTGVDGYTF.

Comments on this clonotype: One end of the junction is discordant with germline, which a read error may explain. This chain's CDR3 is CASSLISGSHNEQFF. CDR3 coding DNA: TGCGCCAGCAGCTTAATTAGCGGGAGTCACAATGAACAGTTCTTC. The V call is TRBV5-1, the J call TRBJ2-1; 9 nucleotides match TRBD2. CDR1 is SGHRS, CDR2 YFSETQ, per germline. The CDR3 spans 15 residues.

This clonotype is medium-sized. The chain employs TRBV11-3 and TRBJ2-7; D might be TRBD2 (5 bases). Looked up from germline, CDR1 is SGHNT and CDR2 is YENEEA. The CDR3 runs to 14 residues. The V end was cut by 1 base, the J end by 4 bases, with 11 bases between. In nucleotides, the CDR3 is TGTGCCAGCAGCTTAGCCAGCGGAGAATACGAGCAGTACTTC. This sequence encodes CASSLASGEYEQYF.

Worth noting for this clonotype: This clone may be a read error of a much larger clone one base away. The chain's CDR3 is CASSLQCLNQPQHF. The DNA for the CDR3 is TGCGCCAGCAGCTTGCAGTGTCTCAATCAGCCCCAGCATTTT. V and J are TRBV5-1 and TRBJ1-5; no clear D gene. Trimming removed 1 base from V and 3 bases from J, with 8 bases in between. This CDR3 spans 14 amino acids. Per the germline V gene, CDR1 is SGHRS and CDR2 is YFSETQ.

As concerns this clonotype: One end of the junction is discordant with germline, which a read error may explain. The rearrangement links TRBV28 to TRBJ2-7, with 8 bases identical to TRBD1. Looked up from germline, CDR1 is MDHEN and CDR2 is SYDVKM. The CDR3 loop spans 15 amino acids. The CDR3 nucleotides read TGCGCCAGCAGTGAGACAGGGGCGCTTTCCTACGAGCAGTACTTC. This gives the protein CASSETGALSYEQYF.

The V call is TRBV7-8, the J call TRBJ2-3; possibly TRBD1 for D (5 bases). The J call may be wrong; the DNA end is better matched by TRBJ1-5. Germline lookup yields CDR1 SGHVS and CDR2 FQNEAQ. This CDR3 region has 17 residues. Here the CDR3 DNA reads TGTGCCAACAGGCCTAGGATAATCCAGGGTCTCCCAGATACGCAGCATTTT. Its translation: CANRPRIIQGLPDTQHF.

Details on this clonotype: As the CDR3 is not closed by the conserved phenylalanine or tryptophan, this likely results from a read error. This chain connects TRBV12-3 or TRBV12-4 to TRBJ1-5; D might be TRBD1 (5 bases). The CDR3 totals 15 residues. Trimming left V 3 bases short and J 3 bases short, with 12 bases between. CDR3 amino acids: CASSFRNRPNQPQHV. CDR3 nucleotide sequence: TGTGCCAGCAGTTTCCGGAACAGGCCCAATCAGCCCCAGCATGTT.

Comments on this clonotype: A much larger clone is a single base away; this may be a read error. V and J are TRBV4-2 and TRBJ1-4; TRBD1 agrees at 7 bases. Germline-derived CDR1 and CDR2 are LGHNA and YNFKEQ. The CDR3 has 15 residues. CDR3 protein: CTSSQDGTADEKLFF. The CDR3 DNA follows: TGTACCAGCAGCCAAGACGGGACAGCGGATGAAAAACTGTTTTTT.

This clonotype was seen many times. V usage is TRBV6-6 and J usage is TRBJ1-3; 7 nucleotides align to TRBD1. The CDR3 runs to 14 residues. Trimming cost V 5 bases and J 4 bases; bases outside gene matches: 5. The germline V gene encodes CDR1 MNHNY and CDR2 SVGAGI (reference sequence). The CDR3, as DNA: TGTGCCAGCAGTACCCGGGACAGCGGAAACACCATATATTTT. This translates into CASSTRDSGNTIYF.

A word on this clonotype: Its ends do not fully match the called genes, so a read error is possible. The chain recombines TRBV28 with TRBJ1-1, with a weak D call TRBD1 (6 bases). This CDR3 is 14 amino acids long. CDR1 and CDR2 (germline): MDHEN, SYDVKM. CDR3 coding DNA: TGTGTCAGCTGGGCAGGGGATGGAGGCACTGAAGCTTTCTTT. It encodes CVSWAGDGGTEAFF. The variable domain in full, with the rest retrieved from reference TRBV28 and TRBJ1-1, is DVKVTQSSRYLVKRTGEKVFLECVQDMDHENMFWYRQDPGLGLRLIYFSYDVKMKEKGDIPEGYSVSREKKERFSLILESASTNQTSMYLCVSWAGDGGTEAFFGQGTRLTVV.

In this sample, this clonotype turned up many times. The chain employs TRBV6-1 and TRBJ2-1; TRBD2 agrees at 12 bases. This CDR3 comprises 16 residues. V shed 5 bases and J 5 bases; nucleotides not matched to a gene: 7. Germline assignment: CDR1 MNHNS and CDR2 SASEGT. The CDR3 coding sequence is TGTGCCAGCAGTCCAGGACTAGCGGGAATGAACAATGAGCAGTTCTTC. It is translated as CASSPGLAGMNNEQFF.

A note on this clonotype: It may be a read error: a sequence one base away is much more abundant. The CDR3 reads CASSHIAGAFNGQFF. The CDR3 DNA reads TGCGCCAGCAGCCACATAGCGGGGGCTTTCAATGGGCAGTTCTTC. The gene calls are TRBV4-1 and TRBJ2-1; 9 nucleotides align to TRBD2. The germline CDR1 and CDR2 sequences are MGHRA and YSYEKL. The CDR3 spans 15 residues.